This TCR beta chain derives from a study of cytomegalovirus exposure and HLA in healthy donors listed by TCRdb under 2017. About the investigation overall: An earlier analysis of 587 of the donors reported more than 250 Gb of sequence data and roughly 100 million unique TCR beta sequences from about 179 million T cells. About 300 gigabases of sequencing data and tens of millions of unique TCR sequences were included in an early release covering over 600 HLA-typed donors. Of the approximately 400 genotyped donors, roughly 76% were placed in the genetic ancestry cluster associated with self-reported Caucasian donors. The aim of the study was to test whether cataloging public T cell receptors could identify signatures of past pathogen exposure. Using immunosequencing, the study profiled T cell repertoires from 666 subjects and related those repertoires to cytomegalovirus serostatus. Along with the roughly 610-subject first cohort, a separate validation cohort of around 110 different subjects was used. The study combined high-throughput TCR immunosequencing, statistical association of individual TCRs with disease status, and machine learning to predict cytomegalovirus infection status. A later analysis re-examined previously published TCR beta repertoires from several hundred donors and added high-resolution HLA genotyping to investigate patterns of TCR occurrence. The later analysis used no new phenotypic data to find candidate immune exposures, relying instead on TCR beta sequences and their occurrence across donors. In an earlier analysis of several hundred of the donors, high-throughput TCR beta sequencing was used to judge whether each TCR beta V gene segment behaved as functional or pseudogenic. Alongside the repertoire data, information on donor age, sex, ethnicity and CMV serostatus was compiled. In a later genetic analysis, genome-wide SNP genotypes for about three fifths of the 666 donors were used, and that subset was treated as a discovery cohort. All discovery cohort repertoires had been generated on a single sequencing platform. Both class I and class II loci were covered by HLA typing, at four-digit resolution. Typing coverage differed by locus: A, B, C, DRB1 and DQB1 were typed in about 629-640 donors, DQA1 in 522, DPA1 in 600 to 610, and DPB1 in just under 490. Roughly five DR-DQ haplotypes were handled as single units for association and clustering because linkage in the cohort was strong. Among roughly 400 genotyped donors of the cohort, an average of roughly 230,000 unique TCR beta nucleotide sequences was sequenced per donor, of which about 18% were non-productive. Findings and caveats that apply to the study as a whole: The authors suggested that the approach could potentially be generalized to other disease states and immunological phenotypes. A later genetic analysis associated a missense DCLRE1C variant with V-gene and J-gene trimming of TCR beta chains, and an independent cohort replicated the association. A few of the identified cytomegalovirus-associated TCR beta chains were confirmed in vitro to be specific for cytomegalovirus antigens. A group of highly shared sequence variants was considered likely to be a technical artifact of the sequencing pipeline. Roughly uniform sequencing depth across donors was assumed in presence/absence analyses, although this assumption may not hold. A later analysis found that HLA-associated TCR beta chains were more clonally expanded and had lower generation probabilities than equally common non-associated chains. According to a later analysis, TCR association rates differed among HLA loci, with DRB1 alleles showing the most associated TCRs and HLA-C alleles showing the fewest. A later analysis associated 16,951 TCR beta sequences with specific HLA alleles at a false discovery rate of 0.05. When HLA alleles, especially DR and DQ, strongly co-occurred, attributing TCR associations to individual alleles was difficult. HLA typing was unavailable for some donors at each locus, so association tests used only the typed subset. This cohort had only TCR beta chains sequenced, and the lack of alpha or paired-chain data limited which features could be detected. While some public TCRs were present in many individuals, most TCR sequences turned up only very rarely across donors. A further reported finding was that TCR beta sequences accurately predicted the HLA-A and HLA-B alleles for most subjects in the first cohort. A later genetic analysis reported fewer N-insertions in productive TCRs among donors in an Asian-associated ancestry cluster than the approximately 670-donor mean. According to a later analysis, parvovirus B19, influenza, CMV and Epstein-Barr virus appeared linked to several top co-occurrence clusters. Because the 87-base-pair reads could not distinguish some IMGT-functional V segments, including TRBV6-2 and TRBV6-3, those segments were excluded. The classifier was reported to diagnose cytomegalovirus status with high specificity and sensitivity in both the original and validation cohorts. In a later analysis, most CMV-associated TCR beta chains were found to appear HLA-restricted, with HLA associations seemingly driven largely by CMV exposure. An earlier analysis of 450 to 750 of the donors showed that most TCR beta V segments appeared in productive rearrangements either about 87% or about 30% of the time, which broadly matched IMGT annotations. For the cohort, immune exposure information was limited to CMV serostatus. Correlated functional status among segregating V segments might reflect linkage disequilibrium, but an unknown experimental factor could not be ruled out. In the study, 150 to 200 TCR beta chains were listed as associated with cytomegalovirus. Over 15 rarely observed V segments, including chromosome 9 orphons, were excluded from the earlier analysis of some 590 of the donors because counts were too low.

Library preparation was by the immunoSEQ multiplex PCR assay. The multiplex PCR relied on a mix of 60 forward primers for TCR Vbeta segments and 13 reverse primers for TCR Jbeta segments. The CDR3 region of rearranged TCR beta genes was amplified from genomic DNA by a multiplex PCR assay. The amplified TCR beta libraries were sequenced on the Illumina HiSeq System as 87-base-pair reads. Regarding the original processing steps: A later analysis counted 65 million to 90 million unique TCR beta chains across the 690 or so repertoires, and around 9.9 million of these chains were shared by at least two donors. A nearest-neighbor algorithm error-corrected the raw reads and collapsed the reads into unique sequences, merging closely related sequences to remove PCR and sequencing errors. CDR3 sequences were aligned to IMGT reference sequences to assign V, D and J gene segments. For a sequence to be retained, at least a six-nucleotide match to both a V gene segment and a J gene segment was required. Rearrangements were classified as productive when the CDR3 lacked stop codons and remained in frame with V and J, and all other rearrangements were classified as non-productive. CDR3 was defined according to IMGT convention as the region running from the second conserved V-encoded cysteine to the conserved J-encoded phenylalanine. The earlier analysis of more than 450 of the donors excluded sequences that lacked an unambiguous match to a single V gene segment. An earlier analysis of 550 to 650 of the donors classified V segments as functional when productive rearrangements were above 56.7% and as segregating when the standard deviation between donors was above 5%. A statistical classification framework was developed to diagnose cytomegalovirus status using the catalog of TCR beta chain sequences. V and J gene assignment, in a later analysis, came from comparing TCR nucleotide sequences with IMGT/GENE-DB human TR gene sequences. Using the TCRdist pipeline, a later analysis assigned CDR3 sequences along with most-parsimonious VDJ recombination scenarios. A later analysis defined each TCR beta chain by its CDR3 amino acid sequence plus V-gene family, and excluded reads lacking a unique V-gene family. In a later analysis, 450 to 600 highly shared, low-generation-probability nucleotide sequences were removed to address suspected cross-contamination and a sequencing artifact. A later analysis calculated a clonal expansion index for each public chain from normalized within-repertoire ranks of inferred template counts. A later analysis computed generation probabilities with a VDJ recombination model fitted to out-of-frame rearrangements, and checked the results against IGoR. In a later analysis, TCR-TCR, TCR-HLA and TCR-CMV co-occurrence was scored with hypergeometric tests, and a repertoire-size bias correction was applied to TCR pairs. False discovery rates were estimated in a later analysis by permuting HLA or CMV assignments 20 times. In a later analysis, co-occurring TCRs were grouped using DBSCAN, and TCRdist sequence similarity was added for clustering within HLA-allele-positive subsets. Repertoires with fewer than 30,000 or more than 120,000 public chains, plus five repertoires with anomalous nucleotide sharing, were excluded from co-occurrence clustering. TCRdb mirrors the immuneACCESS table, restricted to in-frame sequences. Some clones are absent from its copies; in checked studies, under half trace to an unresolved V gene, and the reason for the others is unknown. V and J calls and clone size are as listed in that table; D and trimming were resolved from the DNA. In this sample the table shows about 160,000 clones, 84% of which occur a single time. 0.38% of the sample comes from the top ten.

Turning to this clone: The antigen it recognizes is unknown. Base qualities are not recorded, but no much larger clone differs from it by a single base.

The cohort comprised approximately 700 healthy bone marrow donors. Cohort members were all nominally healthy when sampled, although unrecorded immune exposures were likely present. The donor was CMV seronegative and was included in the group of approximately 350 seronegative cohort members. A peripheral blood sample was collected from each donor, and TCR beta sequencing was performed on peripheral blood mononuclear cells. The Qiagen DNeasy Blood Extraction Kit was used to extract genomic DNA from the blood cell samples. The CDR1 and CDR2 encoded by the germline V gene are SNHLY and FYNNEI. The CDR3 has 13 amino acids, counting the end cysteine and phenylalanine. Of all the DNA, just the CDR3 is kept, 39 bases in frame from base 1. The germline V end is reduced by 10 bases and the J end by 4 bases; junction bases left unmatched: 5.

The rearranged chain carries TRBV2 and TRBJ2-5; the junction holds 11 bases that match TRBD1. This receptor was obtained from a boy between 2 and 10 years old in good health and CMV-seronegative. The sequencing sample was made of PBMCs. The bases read TGTGCCACAGCGGACAGGGGGCGAGAGACCCAGTACTTC. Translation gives CATADRGRETQYF.